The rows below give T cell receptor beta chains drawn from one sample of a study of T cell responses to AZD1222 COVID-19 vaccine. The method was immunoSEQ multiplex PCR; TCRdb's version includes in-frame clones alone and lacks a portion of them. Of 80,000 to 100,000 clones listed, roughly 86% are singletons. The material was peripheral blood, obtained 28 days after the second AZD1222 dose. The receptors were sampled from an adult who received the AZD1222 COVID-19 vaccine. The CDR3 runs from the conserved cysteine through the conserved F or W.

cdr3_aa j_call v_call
CASSRRDSGYTF TRBJ1-2 TRBV7-8
CASSRRGGFTDTQYF TRBJ2-3 TRBV3-1/TRBV3-2
CASKGTGARVEQYF TRBJ2-7 TRBV6-5
CASSLAGGQGWSYGYTF TRBJ1-2 TRBV7-2
CASSPGPPNEKLFF TRBJ1-4 TRBV2
CATSELTGSTDTQYF TRBJ2-3 TRBV24-1
CASGGGQQFF TRBJ2-1 TRBV2
CASSGLPGNEQFF TRBJ2-1 TRBV9
CASSYSATQGLYEQYF TRBJ2-7 TRBV6-5
CASSRTATNEKLFF TRBJ1-4 TRBV6-5
CASSSGDRVNQPQHF TRBJ1-5 TRBV5-6